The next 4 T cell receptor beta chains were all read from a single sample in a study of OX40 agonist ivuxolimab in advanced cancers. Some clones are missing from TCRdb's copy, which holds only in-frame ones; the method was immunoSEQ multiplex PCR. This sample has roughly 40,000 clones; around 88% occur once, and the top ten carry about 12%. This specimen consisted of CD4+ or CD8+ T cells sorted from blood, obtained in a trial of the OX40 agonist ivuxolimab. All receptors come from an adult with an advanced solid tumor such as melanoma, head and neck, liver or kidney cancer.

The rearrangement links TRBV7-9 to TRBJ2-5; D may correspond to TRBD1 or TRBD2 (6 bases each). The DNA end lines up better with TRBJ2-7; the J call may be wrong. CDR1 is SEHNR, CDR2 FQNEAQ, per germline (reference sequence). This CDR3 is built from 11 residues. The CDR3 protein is CASLGGYEQYF. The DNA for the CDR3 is TGTGCCAGCCTAGGGGGGTACGAGCAGTACTTC.

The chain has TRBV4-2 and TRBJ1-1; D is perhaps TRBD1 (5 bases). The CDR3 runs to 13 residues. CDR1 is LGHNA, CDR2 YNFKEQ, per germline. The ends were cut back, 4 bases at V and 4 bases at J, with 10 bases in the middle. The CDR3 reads CASSRGGSTEAFF. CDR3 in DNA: TGTGCCAGCAGCCGGGGGGGGAGCACTGAAGCTTTCTTT.

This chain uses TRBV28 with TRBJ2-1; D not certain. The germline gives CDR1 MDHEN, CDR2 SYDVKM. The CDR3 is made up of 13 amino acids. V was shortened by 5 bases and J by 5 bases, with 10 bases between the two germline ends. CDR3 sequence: CASSPIYDNEQFF. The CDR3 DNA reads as TGTGCCAGCAGTCCGATCTACGACAATGAGCAGTTCTTC.

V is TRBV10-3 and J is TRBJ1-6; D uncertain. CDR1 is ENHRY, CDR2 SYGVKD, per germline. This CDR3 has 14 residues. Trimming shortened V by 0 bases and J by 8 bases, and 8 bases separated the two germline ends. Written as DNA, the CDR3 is TGTGCCATCAGTGAGTCGGAAGGATATTCACCCCTCCACTTT. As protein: CAISESEGYSPLHF.